The 28 T cell receptor beta chains listed next were all sequenced from one sample in a study of blood T cell repertoires in COVID-19. Libraries were prepared by immunoSEQ multiplex PCR; TCRdb keeps only in-frame clonotypes and omits some of them. The sample consists of around 30,000 clones, 77% of them appearing once. Sequenced material: peripheral blood. Receptors were obtained from a human donor in a cohort sampled during active COVID-19.

The rearrangement links TRBV5-4 to TRBJ2-3; D perhaps matches TRBD1 (6 bases). Between the trimmed V and J ends, which lost 3 bases and 4 bases, there was a span of 12 bases. The CDR3 is 14 amino acids. Per the germline V gene, CDR1 is SGHNT and CDR2 is YYREEE (reference sequence). DNA for the CDR3: TGTGCCAGCAGCTACAGGGCCGAGGCAGATACGCAGTATTTT. This sequence encodes CASSYRAEADTQYF.

The chain employs TRBV11-3 and TRBJ2-5, with 7 bases matching TRBD2. Germline-derived CDR1 and CDR2 are SGHNT and YENEEA. Trimming took 1 base from V and 2 from J; bases not matched to a gene: 4. CDR3 size: 15 residues. The CDR3 here is CASSLGLAVQETQYF. The CDR3 region has the DNA TGTGCCAGCAGCTTAGGGCTAGCGGTTCAAGAGACCCAGTACTTC. The full variable domain, completed using reference TRBV11-3 and TRBJ2-5, is EAGVVQSPRYKIIEKKQPVAFWCNPISGHNTLYWYLQNLGQGPELLIRYENEEAVDDSQLPKDRFSAERLKGVDSTLKIQPAELGDSAVYLCASSLGLAVQETQYFGPGTRLLVL.

This clone was seen only a few times. The V call is TRBV5-6, the J call TRBJ1-5; 10 bases are shared with TRBD1. The CDR3 is 15 amino acids. The J segment lost 9 bases and the V segment lost 4 bases, leaving 10 bases of the junction unmatched. In germline, CDR1 is SGHDT, CDR2 YYEEEE. CDR3 in DNA: TGTGCCAGCAGCGAGACAGGGGGCGACCCTGGGCCCCAGCATTTT. Its protein product is CASSETGGDPGPQHF. Filled out from reference TRBV5-6 and TRBJ1-5, the complete variable domain reads DAGVTQSPTHLIKTRGQQVTLRCSPKSGHDTVSWYQQALGQGPQFIFQYYEEEERQRGNFPDRFSGHQFPNYSSELNVNALLLGDSALYLCASSETGGDPGPQHFGDGTRLSIL.

The rearrangement links TRBV4-3 to TRBJ1-6; tentatively, D is TRBD1 (5 bases). This CDR3 is 15 amino acids long. V lost 2 bases and J 7 bases, leaving 12 bases between the germline ends. Germline values: CDR1 LGHNA, CDR2 YSLEER. CDR3 sequence reads: CASSQYPGGNSPLHF. CDR3 nucleotides: TGCGCCAGCAGCCAATACCCCGGGGGGAATTCACCCCTCCACTTT.

The chain couples TRBV7-7 to TRBJ1-4; 8 bases map to TRBD1. The CDR3 extends over 17 amino acids. J lost 2 bases, V lost 1 base, and 6 bases had no gene match. Germline V gene lookup returns CDR1 SSHAT and CDR2 FNYEAQ (reference sequence). The CDR3 DNA is TGTGCCAGCAGCTTAGGCCCGGACAGGGTCACTAATGAAAAACTGTTTTTT. It is translated as CASSLGPDRVTNEKLFF.

The chain recombines TRBV25-1 with TRBJ2-7; TRBD1 matches at 9 bases. Germline V gives CDR1 MGHDK, CDR2 SYGVNS. This CDR3 has 16 residues. The ends lost 11 bases at V and 3 bases at J; junction bases unmatched: 17. The CDR3 loop is CAGGGRTGDIGYEQYF. The CDR3 bases are TGTGCCGGGGGAGGCAGGACAGGGGATATTGGCTACGAGCAGTACTTC.

The chain recombines TRBV15 with TRBJ2-1, with no clear D. Between the trimmed V and J ends, which lost 0 bases and 3 bases, there was a span of 21 bases. Germline CDR1 LNHNV, CDR2 YYDKDF (reference sequence). There are 19 residues in the CDR3. The CDR3 bases are TGTGCCACCAGCAGAGAAGTGCCCTTCTTACCCGTCGGCTACAATGAGCAGTTCTTC. Translating gives CATSREVPFLPVGYNEQFF.

The chain joins TRBV11-3 to TRBJ2-3; D may be TRBD1 (7 bases). CDR3 size: 16 residues. The V end lost 0 bases, the J end lost 3 bases, and 13 bases lay between the germline ends. CDR1 SGHNT and CDR2 YENEEA come from the germline V gene. The CDR3 reads CASSLDGAGGTDTQYF. In DNA, the CDR3 is TGTGCCAGCAGCTTAGATGGGGCAGGGGGGACAGATACGCAGTATTTT. Full variable domain (rest looked up from reference TRBV11-3 and TRBJ2-3): EAGVVQSPRYKIIEKKQPVAFWCNPISGHNTLYWYLQNLGQGPELLIRYENEEAVDDSQLPKDRFSAERLKGVDSTLKIQPAELGDSAVYLCASSLDGAGGTDTQYFGPGTRLTVL.

This clone was found once. The chain has TRBV7-3 and TRBJ2-2, with TRBD2 as a possible D gene (6 bases). The CDR3 runs 15 residues. Germline-derived CDR1 and CDR2 are SGHTA and FQGTGA. V lost 5 bases, J lost 5 bases, and 15 bases lay in between. The CDR3 coding sequence is TGTGCCAGCAGCCGCACGGGACTCGAAACCGGGGAGCTGTTTTTT. Residues: CASSRTGLETGELFF.

This clone was seen just once. This chain joins TRBV5-8 and TRBJ1-2, with D possibly being TRBD1 (6 bases). The V gene's germline CDR1 is SGHTS and CDR2 YDEGEE. The ends were cut back, 4 bases at V and 4 bases at J, with 14 bases in the middle. CDR3 length equals 14 residues. The CDR3 spells CASSPLGGAYGYTF. CDR3 sequence (DNA): TGTGCCAGCAGCCCCCTTGGGGGGGCCTATGGCTACACCTTC.

V usage is TRBV7-8 and J usage is TRBJ1-2, with TRBD1 matching 8 bases. CDR1 is SGHVS and CDR2 is FQNEAQ in the germline V gene. There are 14 residues in the CDR3. After removal of 3 bases from V and 4 bases from J, the junction contained 4 bases not matched to a gene. CDR3 coding DNA: TGTGCCAGCAGCTTCGGACAGGGATCCTATGGCTACACCTTC. Translating gives CASSFGQGSYGYTF.

V is TRBV3-1 (or the pseudogene TRBV3-2) and J is TRBJ1-2; D is uncertain. The CDR3 spans 13 residues. Trimming took off 3 bases at V and 4 bases at J, with 9 bases between the two ends. Germline V CDR1 and CDR2: LGHDT, YNNKEL (reference sequence). Here the CDR3 DNA reads TGTGCCAGCAGCCACCGGGGATTCTATGGCTACACCTTC. Its protein is CASSHRGFYGYTF.

This chain links TRBV11-2 with TRBJ2-7; the D gene is possibly TRBD1 (6 bases). This CDR3 spans 13 amino acids. Germline CDR1 SGHAT, CDR2 FQNNGV. V lost 5 bases, J lost 3 bases, and 11 bases lay in between. This CDR3 is CASSLTGHYEQYF. The CDR3 DNA reads as TGTGCCAGCAGCCTAACAGGGCACTACGAGCAGTACTTC.

The V and J genes are TRBV7-2 and TRBJ2-2; D unresolved. The V and J ends lost 5 bases and 8 bases respectively, with 9 bases between them. From germline, CDR1 is SGHTA and CDR2 FQGNSA. CDR3 length: 12 amino acids. The CDR3 coding sequence is TGTGCCAGCAGCAAGCCGGTTGGGGAGCTGTTTTTT. This sequence encodes CASSKPVGELFF.

The gene calls are TRBV11-2 and TRBJ1-2; TRBD1 might be the D (5 bases). Germline assignment: CDR1 SGHAT and CDR2 FQNNGV. V was trimmed by 5 bases and J by 2 bases, leaving 12 bases between them. The CDR3 runs 14 residues. CDR3 in DNA: TGTGCCAGCAGCCCGTTGCGGGGGAACTATGGCTACACCTTC. Its translation is CASSPLRGNYGYTF.

The V call is TRBV5-4, the J call TRBJ2-7; 7 nucleotides agree with TRBD1. Per the germline V gene, CDR1 is SGHNT and CDR2 is YYREEE (reference sequence). CDR3 length equals 13 residues. Trimming removed 5 bases from V and 2 bases from J; junction bases left unmatched: 4. The CDR3 DNA reads TGTGCCAGCAGTCCAACAGGGGCCTACGAGCAGTACTTC. Its protein product is CASSPTGAYEQYF.

This clone showed up just once. This chain connects TRBV6-8 to TRBJ2-7; TRBD2 is a possible D gene (5 bases). CDR1 is MNHGY, CDR2 SAAAGT, per germline. The CDR3 totals 16 residues. The CDR3 reads CAPPRGSADTAYEQYF. CDR3 DNA sequence: TGTGCTCCCCCCCGAGGGTCAGCGGATACTGCCTACGAGCAGTACTTC.

The chain has TRBV4-1 and TRBJ1-5; maybe TRBD1 (6 bases). The CDR3 runs to 15 residues. The germline CDR1 and CDR2 sequences are MGHRA and YSYEKL. The germline V and J ends were trimmed by 2 bases and 5 bases, with 13 bases remaining between them. Here the CDR3 reads CASSQSGGRDQPQHF. CDR3 sequence (DNA): TGCGCCAGCAGCCAATCCGGGGGGCGCGATCAGCCCCAGCATTTT.

This clone occurred once. The chain employs TRBV6-2 or TRBV6-3 and TRBJ1-5; D is undetermined. From germline, CDR1 is MNHEY and CDR2 SVGEGT. This CDR3 contains 13 residues. V gave up 0 bases and J gave up 9 bases, with 9 bases separating them. CDR3 in amino acids: CASSYSQQWPQHF. The CDR3 region has the DNA TGTGCCAGCAGTTACTCCCAACAATGGCCCCAGCATTTT.

This rearrangement joins TRBV5-4 to TRBJ2-4; 8 nucleotides line up with TRBD1. This CDR3 has 19 residues. Germline CDR1 reads SGHNT; CDR2 reads YYREEE (reference sequence). V was pared by 4 bases and J by 1 base, with 16 bases of the junction left unmatched. In DNA form, the CDR3 reads TGTGCCAGCAGCAGAAGCCTCGTCCAGGGGGCTCCTGCCAAAAACATTCAGTACTTC. Translating gives CASSRSLVQGAPAKNIQYF.

The CDR3 protein is CASSSWTSSYNEQFF. CDR3 DNA sequence: TGTGCCAGCAGTTCCTGGACTAGCTCCTACAATGAGCAGTTCTTC. The chain combines TRBV28 with TRBJ2-1, with 7 bases matching TRBD2. V shed 4 bases and J 0 bases; nucleotides not matched to a gene: 3. From germline, CDR1 is MDHEN and CDR2 SYDVKM. The CDR3 covers 15 residues.

The chain recombines TRBV2 with TRBJ1-4; D call uncertain. In germline, CDR1 is SNHLY, CDR2 FYNNEI. V lost 5 bases and J lost 8, with 18 bases in between. This CDR3 is built from 15 residues. The CDR3 loop is CASSSFIRDTEKLFF. The CDR3, as DNA: TGTGCCAGCAGTTCCTTCATCCGGGATACAGAAAAACTGTTTTTT.

The rearrangement links TRBV5-1 to TRBJ1-2; D not certain. Trimming took off 5 bases at V and 4 bases at J, with 21 bases between the two ends. CDR1 and CDR2 (germline): SGHRS, YFSETQ. The CDR3 totals 16 residues. The CDR3 spells CASSLSGGSGSYGYTF. CDR3 coding DNA: TGCGCCAGCAGTCTAAGCGGAGGGTCCGGCAGCTATGGCTACACCTTC.

This clone was found a few times. The chain recombines TRBV5-4 with TRBJ2-7; TRBD1 matches at 12 bases. The CDR3 length is 17 residues. The ends lost 4 bases at V and 6 bases at J; junction bases unmatched: 14. From germline, CDR1 is SGHNT and CDR2 YYREEE (reference sequence). In nucleotides, the CDR3 is TGTGCCAGCAGCCCGGGACAGGGGGCTCTAAAGGGGTTCGAGCAGTACTTC. Its protein is CASSPGQGALKGFEQYF.

The chain couples TRBV19 to TRBJ1-3; TRBD1 is a possible D gene (5 bases). This CDR3 spans 14 amino acids. The germline V gene encodes CDR1 LNHDA and CDR2 SQIVND (reference sequence). The V end lost 6 bases, the J end lost 2 bases, and 11 bases lay between the germline ends. Written as DNA, the CDR3 is TGTGCCAGTAGCCCGGCAGGGACTGGAAACACCATATATTTT. This encodes CASSPAGTGNTIYF.

This chain links TRBV28 with TRBJ2-7, with 12 bases aligning to TRBD2. Per germline, CDR1 MDHEN and CDR2 SYDVKM. The CDR3 runs 15 residues. Losses at the gene ends were 4 bases for V and 7 bases for J; bases not matched to a gene: 8. The CDR3 loop reads CASSWSSGRAGEQYF. DNA for the CDR3: TGTGCCAGCAGTTGGTCTAGCGGGAGGGCGGGTGAGCAGTACTTC. The full variable domain, its missing parts supplied by reference TRBV28 and TRBJ2-7, is DVKVTQSSRYLVKRTGEKVFLECVQDMDHENMFWYRQDPGLGLRLIYFSYDVKMKEKGDIPEGYSVSREKKERFSLILESASTNQTSMYLCASSWSSGRAGEQYFGPGTRLTVT.

This chain joins TRBV28 and TRBJ2-6, with TRBD1 matching 8 bases. Per the germline V gene, CDR1 is MDHEN and CDR2 is SYDVKM. Trimming cost V 6 bases and J 1 base; bases outside gene matches: 11. This CDR3 is 18 amino acids long. The CDR3 region is CASSPNRGSLSGANVLTF. The CDR3 DNA is TGTGCCAGCAGCCCGAACAGGGGGTCCTTGTCTGGGGCCAACGTCCTGACTTTC.

The chain carries TRBV4-1 and TRBJ2-1; 15 nucleotides match TRBD2. Germline lookup yields CDR1 MGHRA and CDR2 YSYEKL. V shed 5 bases and J 9 bases; nucleotides not matched to a gene: 8. This CDR3 has 16 residues. The CDR3 protein is CASSTRTSGRVGEQFF. Written as DNA, the CDR3 is TGCGCCAGCAGCACTCGGACTAGCGGGAGGGTGGGTGAGCAGTTCTTC.